This is a list of T cell receptor beta chains from one sample in a study of Ad26.COV2.S vaccination and SARS-CoV-2 variants. Method: immunoSEQ multiplex PCR; TCRdb's copy keeps in-frame clones and lacks some. The sample yields about 350,000 clones, about 87% seen once. Source: peripheral blood, taken in a trial of Ad26.COV2.S vaccine versus placebo. The receptors shown here come from a person between 18 and 65 years old who received the Ad26.COV2.S COVID-19 vaccine or a placebo. Each CDR3 is given with its conserved first and last residue. A D gene is named only where the DNA matches it firmly. Not all rows give a size; the values are once, few, many and, for expanded clones, a class.

J: TRBJ1-4
D: -
size: -
V: TRBV11-2
CDR3: CASSLGGQGYEKLFF
DNA: TGTGCCAGCAGCTTAGGGGGCCAGGGTTACGAAAAACTGTTTTTT

J: TRBJ2-7
D: TRBD1
size: -
V: TRBV30
CDR3: CAWRWDRDYEQYF
DNA: TGTGCCTGGAGATGGGACAGGGACTACGAGCAGTACTTC

J: TRBJ1-2
D: -
size: -
V: TRBV6-2/TRBV6-3
CDR3: CASSYSDGRGYTF
DNA: TGTGCCAGCAGTTACTCGGACGGACGGGGCTACACCTTC

J: TRBJ2-7
D: TRBD1
size: -
V: TRBV30
CDR3: CAWSVGTDYEQYF
DNA: TGTGCCTGGAGTGTAGGGACAGACTACGAGCAGTACTTC

J: TRBJ1-5
D: -
size: -
V: TRBV4-3
CDR3: CASSQDRGNQPQHF
DNA: TGCGCCAGCAGCCAAGATCGAGGGAATCAGCCCCAGCATTTT

J: TRBJ1-5
D: -
size: once
V: TRBV7-9
CDR3: CASSYWGENQPQHF
DNA: TGTGCCAGCAGCTATTGGGGGGAAAATCAGCCCCAGCATTTT

J: TRBJ2-7
D: -
size: -
V: TRBV12-1
CDR3: CASSPRRPGSSYEQYF
DNA: TGTGCCAGCAGCCCCCGGAGACCTGGTTCTTCCTACGAGCAGTACTTC

J: TRBJ2-2
D: TRBD2
size: -
V: TRBV27
CDR3: CASSFRLAGSGELFF
DNA: TGTGCCAGCAGTTTCAGGCTAGCGGGGTCCGGGGAGCTGTTTTTT

J: TRBJ2-7
D: -
size: -
V: TRBV25-1
CDR3: CASSDPGLGREQYF
DNA: TGTGCCAGCAGTGACCCTGGGTTAGGGAGGGAGCAGTACTTC

J: TRBJ2-2
D: TRBD1
size: -
V: TRBV7-9
CDR3: CASSSSDRVITGELFF
DNA: TGTGCCAGCAGCTCCTCGGACAGGGTGATCACCGGGGAGCTGTTTTTT

J: TRBJ2-1
D: -
size: -
V: TRBV4-1
CDR3: CASSQDPARAPYNEQFF
DNA: TGCGCCAGCAGCCAAGATCCGGCCAGGGCCCCTTACAATGAGCAGTTCTTC

J: TRBJ1-2
D: -
size: -
V: TRBV3-1/TRBV3-2
CDR3: CASSPSCAGTLRGYTF
DNA: TGTGCCAGCAGCCCATCCTGCGCCGGGACCCTAAGGGGCTACACCTTC

J: TRBJ1-5
D: -
size: -
V: TRBV30
CDR3: CAWNGALSNQPQHF
DNA: TGTGCCTGGAACGGCGCCCTTAGCAATCAGCCCCAGCATTTT

J: TRBJ1-2
D: -
size: -
V: TRBV2
CDR3: CASTIGLGYTF
DNA: TGTGCCAGCACGATAGGGCTTGGCTACACCTTC

J: TRBJ2-3
D: -
size: -
V: TRBV5-4
CDR3: CASSFPTTDTQYF
DNA: TGTGCCAGCAGCTTTCCAACGACAGATACGCAGTATTTT

J: TRBJ2-1
D: TRBD1
size: -
V: TRBV7-9
CDR3: CASSKGTEYNEQFF
DNA: TGTGCCAGCAGCAAAGGGACAGAGTACAATGAGCAGTTCTTC

J: TRBJ2-1
D: TRBD2
size: once
V: TRBV5-8
CDR3: CASSSGLAAYNEQFF
DNA: TGTGCCAGCAGCTCCGGACTAGCGGCCTACAATGAGCAGTTCTTC

J: TRBJ2-7
D: -
size: once
V: TRBV5-6
CDR3: CASSLVGSYEQYF
DNA: TGTGCCAGCAGCTTGGTAGGGTCTTACGAGCAGTACTTC

J: TRBJ1-5
D: -
size: -
V: TRBV3-1/TRBV3-2
CDR3: CASSRTPSSHQPQHF
DNA: TGTGCCAGCAGCCGTACACCTTCCAGCCATCAGCCCCAGCATTTT

J: TRBJ2-1
D: -
size: -
V: TRBV4-2
CDR3: CASSQEASSYNEQFF
DNA: TGTGCCAGCAGCCAAGAAGCGAGCTCCTACAATGAGCAGTTCTTC

J: TRBJ2-3
D: -
size: -
V: TRBV7-2
CDR3: CASSLSLPRRDTQYF
DNA: TGTGCCAGCAGCTTAAGTCTCCCTCGGCGAGATACGCAGTATTTT

J: TRBJ2-4
D: -
size: -
V: TRBV6-5
CDR3: CASTTGTAKNIQYF
DNA: TGTGCCAGCACCACCGGGACAGCCAAAAACATTCAGTACTTC

J: TRBJ1-3
D: -
size: -
V: TRBV5-1
CDR3: CASSLGGGPTRNTIYF
DNA: TGCGCCAGCAGCCTCGGCGGGGGCCCTACCAGAAACACCATATATTTT

J: TRBJ1-5
D: TRBD1
size: -
V: TRBV5-6
CDR3: CASSPGTGNQPQHF
DNA: TGTGCCAGCAGCCCCGGGACAGGGAATCAGCCCCAGCATTTT

J: TRBJ2-2
D: -
size: -
V: TRBV10-1
CDR3: CARGGPCTGELFF
DNA: TGCGCCAGAGGAGGACCCTGCACAGGGGAGCTGTTTTTT

J: TRBJ2-6
D: -
size: -
V: TRBV5-4
CDR3: CASSLATGYSGANVLTF
DNA: TGTGCCAGCAGCTTAGCGACAGGCTACTCTGGGGCCAACGTCCTGACTTTC

J: TRBJ1-1
D: -
size: -
V: TRBV7-3
CDR3: CASSPGGGYVNTEAFF
DNA: TGTGCCAGCAGCCCAGGAGGGGGGTATGTGAACACTGAAGCTTTCTTT

J: TRBJ2-4
D: TRBD1
size: -
V: TRBV25-1
CDR3: CASSGQGYTKNIQYF
DNA: TGTGCCAGCAGTGGACAGGGTTATACCAAAAACATTCAGTACTTC

J: TRBJ2-2
D: TRBD1
size: -
V: TRBV7-6
CDR3: CASSLVRDRGDTGELFF
DNA: TGTGCCAGCAGCTTAGTCCGGGACAGGGGGGACACCGGGGAGCTGTTTTTT

J: TRBJ1-2
D: -
size: once
V: TRBV4-1
CDR3: CASSQDVPGHTTNYGYTF
DNA: TGCGCCAGCAGCCAAGATGTCCCAGGACACACTACTAACTATGGCTACACCTTC